The 23 T cell receptor beta chains below all came from one sample that was sequenced in a study of T cell responses to AZD1222 COVID-19 vaccine. Sequencing was performed with immunoSEQ multiplex PCR; in TCRdb, only in-frame clones are kept and a portion is missing. In the table there are about 180,000 clones, about 86% of which are singletons. The sample was peripheral blood, taken on day 0 of AZD1222 vaccination. The receptors were sampled from an adult in good health.

The chain uses TRBV19 and TRBJ1-1; maybe TRBD1 (5 bases). The germline V and J ends were trimmed by 7 bases and 1 base, with 13 bases remaining between them. The CDR3 is 14 amino acids. Per germline, CDR1 LNHDA and CDR2 SQIVND (reference sequence). The CDR3 coding sequence is TGTGCCAGTATTAATGGGGCGGGGAACACTGAAGCTTTCTTT. It specifies CASINGAGNTEAFF.

The chain carries TRBV11-1 and TRBJ2-1; D unresolved. From germline, CDR1 is SGHAT and CDR2 FQDESV (reference sequence). The CDR3 extends over 12 amino acids. Between the trimmed V and J ends, which lost 5 bases and 3 bases, there was a span of 5 bases. The CDR3 protein is CASSRDYNEQFF. Here the CDR3 DNA reads TGTGCCAGCAGCCGCGACTACAATGAGCAGTTCTTC.

CDR3 amino acids: CASSTPPRAPKDEQYF. The DNA of the CDR3 is TGCGCCAGCAGCACCCCCCCCAGGGCCCCTAAAGACGAGCAGTACTTC. The gene calls are TRBV4-1 and TRBJ2-7; weak D call: TRBD1 (5 bases). The CDR3 is made up of 16 amino acids. The germline gives CDR1 MGHRA, CDR2 YSYEKL. The V gene lost 5 bases and the J gene lost 5 bases, with 22 bases spanning the gap.

The genes are TRBV19 and TRBJ2-3; 11 positions agree with TRBD2. The CDR3 sequence is 14 residues long. CDR1 is LNHDA and CDR2 is SQIVND in the germline V gene (reference sequence). With 3 bases clipped from V and 6 bases from J, the junction kept 2 bases outside the gene matches. The CDR3 DNA is TGTGCCAGTAGTATTAGCGGGGGGGTGGATACGCAGTATTTT. Amino acid sequence: CASSISGGVDTQYF.

The rearrangement uses TRBV6-2 or TRBV6-3 and TRBJ1-3; D remains unclear. V was cut by 0 bases and J by 3 bases, with 9 bases left in between. The CDR3 length is 15 residues. Germline V gene sequence: CDR1 MNHEY, CDR2 SVGEGT. This chain's CDR3 is CASSYSFGIGNTIYF. As DNA, the CDR3 is TGTGCCAGCAGTTACTCGTTTGGGATTGGAAACACCATATATTTT.

The V gene is TRBV6-2 or TRBV6-3, the J gene TRBJ2-5, with no clear D. The V gene lost 2 bases and the J gene lost 4 bases, with 8 bases spanning the gap. The CDR3 covers 13 residues. Germline loops: CDR1 MNHEY, CDR2 SVGEGT. In DNA, the CDR3 is TGTGCCAGCAGTTACCCCGTTCGAGAGACCCAGTACTTC. Protein sequence: CASSYPVRETQYF.

The V call is TRBV28, the J call TRBJ2-7, with a tentative D call TRBD2 (5 bases). Germline V gene sequence: CDR1 MDHEN, CDR2 SYDVKM. The CDR3 has 14 amino acids. V gave up 5 bases and J gave up 7 bases, with 18 bases separating them. The CDR3 DNA is TGTGCCAGCAGTCCGGGCCTCACCGAGGGAGAGCAGTACTTC. Translation: CASSPGLTEGEQYF.

V usage is TRBV14 and J usage is TRBJ2-7; D remains ambiguous. The CDR3 is 11 amino acids. Trimming removed 4 bases from V and 5 bases from J, with 6 bases in between. Germline CDR1 SGHDN, CDR2 FVKESK. DNA of the CDR3: TGTGCCAGCAGCCGGCATGACGAGCAGTACTTC. Its translation: CASSRHDEQYF. The variable domain in full, with the rest retrieved from reference TRBV14 and TRBJ2-7, is EAGVTQFPSHSVIEKGQTVTLRCDPISGHDNLYWYRRVMGKEIKFLLHFVKESKQDESGMPNNRFLAERTGGTYSTLKVQPAELEDSGVYFCASSRHDEQYFGPGTRLTVT.

The chain links TRBV19 to TRBJ1-1; a possible D gene is TRBD1 (6 bases). The CDR3 sequence is 16 residues long. CDR1 and CDR2 from the germline V gene are LNHDA and SQIVND (reference sequence). Trimming pared 7 bases from V and 0 bases from J, leaving 18 bases between. CDR3 nucleotides: TGTGCCAGTACCACGCCGACAGGTAGTATGAACACTGAAGCTTTCTTT. It codes for CASTTPTGSMNTEAFF.

V usage is TRBV30 and J usage is TRBJ2-7, with 7 bases lining up with TRBD1. The CDR3 spans 12 residues. V was clipped by 5 bases and J by 4 bases; unmatched bases: 5. Germline-derived CDR1 and CDR2 are GTSNPN and SVGIG (reference sequence). The DNA for the CDR3 is TGTGCCTGGGATAAACAGGGGTACGAGCAGTACTTC. Translation: CAWDKQGYEQYF.

The gene calls are TRBV25-1 and TRBJ2-1; tentative D call: TRBD2 (6 bases). The CDR3 has 14 amino acids. Between the trimmed V and J ends, which lost 6 bases and 4 bases, there was a span of 13 bases. From germline, CDR1 is MGHDK and CDR2 SYGVNS. The CDR3 loop reads CASREEGLYNEQFF. The CDR3, as DNA: TGTGCCAGCAGGGAGGAGGGGCTGTACAATGAGCAGTTCTTC. Full variable domain (remainder filled in from reference TRBV25-1 and TRBJ2-1): EADIYQTPRYLVIGTGKKITLECSQTMGHDKMYWYQQDPGMELHLIHYSYGVNSTEKGDLSSESTVSRIRTEHFPLTLESARPSHTSQYLCASREEGLYNEQFFGPGTRLTVL.

The genes are TRBV28 and TRBJ2-1, with unresolved D. The CDR3 is 12 amino acids. Trimming removed 2 bases from V and 9 bases from J, with 8 bases in between. Germline V lookup: CDR1 MDHEN, CDR2 SYDVKM. CDR3 residues: CASSLSGIEQFF. DNA for the CDR3: TGTGCCAGCAGTTTAAGTGGAATTGAGCAGTTCTTC. Full variable domain (remainder filled in from reference TRBV28 and TRBJ2-1): DVKVTQSSRYLVKRTGEKVFLECVQDMDHENMFWYRQDPGLGLRLIYFSYDVKMKEKGDIPEGYSVSREKKERFSLILESASTNQTSMYLCASSLSGIEQFFGPGTRLTVL.

This chain connects TRBV3-1 (or the pseudogene TRBV3-2) to TRBJ2-5; D is unclear. The CDR3 spans 14 residues. V was trimmed by 4 bases and J by 5 bases, leaving 14 bases between them. Per the germline V gene, CDR1 is LGHDT and CDR2 is YNNKEL (reference sequence). The CDR3 reads CASSPNRLSETQYF. DNA of the CDR3: TGTGCCAGCAGCCCGAACCGTCTCTCTGAGACCCAGTACTTC.

J is TRBJ2-5 and V is TRBV5-1; no firm D call. Germline loops: CDR1 SGHRS, CDR2 YFSETQ. The CDR3 consists of 13 residues. V lost 2 bases, J lost 0 bases, and 5 bases lay in between. The CDR3 nucleotides read TGCGCCAGCAGCTTTACTAACCAAGAGACCCAGTACTTC. This translates into CASSFTNQETQYF.

The chain links TRBV19 to TRBJ1-1; D is possibly TRBD1 (5 bases). The CDR3 is 14 amino acids. The V end was cut by 6 bases, the J end by 4 bases, with 15 bases between. The germline gives CDR1 LNHDA, CDR2 SQIVND (reference sequence). The CDR3 region is CASSSSGRGTEAFF. CDR3 DNA: TGTGCCAGTAGCAGTTCAGGGAGGGGCACTGAAGCTTTCTTT.

This clone was seen once. The chain has TRBV28 and TRBJ1-1; a weak D match, TRBD1 (5 bases). Per the germline V gene, CDR1 is MDHEN and CDR2 is SYDVKM. V gave up 7 bases and J gave up 0 bases, with 21 bases separating them. The CDR3 is made up of 17 amino acids. Written as DNA, the CDR3 is TGTGCCAGCACCTCACGGGGGGGGATGGGGATGAACACTGAAGCTTTCTTT. It is translated as CASTSRGGMGMNTEAFF.

V is TRBV5-1 and J is TRBJ2-3; D gene unclear. CDR3 size: 13 residues. Germline assignment: CDR1 SGHRS and CDR2 YFSETQ. V dropped 4 bases and J dropped 2 bases, with 8 bases sitting between them. Here the CDR3 DNA reads TGCGCCAGCAGCAAACCAAACACAGATACGCAGTATTTT. Amino acids: CASSKPNTDTQYF.

There are a few counts of this clone. This rearrangement joins TRBV6-1 to TRBJ2-7; D is ambiguous. The CDR3 is made up of 14 amino acids. Per germline, CDR1 MNHNS and CDR2 SASEGT. V lost 2 bases to trimming and J lost 3 bases, with 11 bases between them. The CDR3 bases are TGTGCCAGCAGTGAACTGGGAACAAACTACGAGCAGTACTTC. This encodes CASSELGTNYEQYF.

V is TRBV20-1 and J is TRBJ1-3; D may be TRBD1 (6 bases). Trimming removed 3 bases from V and 0 bases from J, with 9 bases in between. Germline assignment: CDR1 DFQATT and CDR2 SNEGSKA (reference sequence). The CDR3 sequence is 14 residues long. The CDR3 protein is CSASGDTSGNTIYF. The CDR3 DNA reads as TGCAGTGCTAGTGGGGACACCTCTGGAAACACCATATATTTT.

The rearrangement uses TRBV6-2 or TRBV6-3 and TRBJ1-5; D possibly corresponds to TRBD1 (5 bases). The CDR3 runs to 15 residues. V lost 6 bases and J 0 bases, leaving 12 bases between the germline ends. Germline V gene lookup returns CDR1 MNHEY and CDR2 SVGEGT. CDR3 nucleotides: TGTGCCAGCAGCGGGGCAGGCTATAGCAATCAGCCCCAGCATTTT. Translating gives CASSGAGYSNQPQHF.

The CDR3 DNA follows: TGTGCCACCAGCAGGGGGGTCGGGCTTGAAAAACTGTTTTTT. Translation: CATSRGVGLEKLFF. The V and J genes are TRBV15 and TRBJ1-4; D is possibly TRBD1 (5 bases). V was cut by 3 bases and J by 7 bases, with 12 bases left in between. CDR1 and CDR2 (germline): LNHNV, YYDKDF (reference sequence). The CDR3 runs to 14 residues.

Written as DNA, the CDR3 is TGTGCCAGCAGCTTACCTGGCAGGCGTTACGAGCAGTACTTC. As protein: CASSLPGRRYEQYF. The J gene is TRBJ2-7, the V gene TRBV7-2; the D is unclear. CDR1 is SGHTA, CDR2 FQGNSA, per germline. CDR3 length equals 14 residues. Trimming shortened V by 2 bases and J by 4 bases, and 12 bases separated the two germline ends.

The rearrangement uses TRBV7-9 and TRBJ2-2; D remains ambiguous. CDR1 is SEHNR and CDR2 is FQNEAQ in the germline V gene (reference sequence). The CDR3 extends over 17 amino acids. V dropped 3 bases and J dropped 1 base, with 15 bases sitting between them. The CDR3 sequence is CASSLGFRAENTGELFF. The CDR3 nucleotides read TGTGCCAGCAGCTTGGGGTTTCGCGCGGAGAACACCGGGGAGCTGTTTTTT.